This T cell receptor (beta chain) derives from a study of shared clonotypes between healthy human individuals. Data came from immunoSEQ multiplex PCR; TCRdb stores just in-frame clones and leaves some out. Of about 1.1 million clones detected, around 82% appear once; the ten largest clones hold under 0.65%. CDR3 size: 12 residues. The germline gives CDR1 MDHEN, CDR2 SYDVKM. Trimming took 7 bases from V and 12 from J, leaving 18 bases between them. Sequenced input: memory CD4+ T cells from PBMCs. Subset defined: CD45RA-negative fraction. The chain carries TRBV28 and TRBJ1-2; tentative D call: TRBD1 (5 bases). The TCR was taken from a man younger than 35 in good health. Some clones in this sample may be carry-over from other donors' samples. Here the CDR3 DNA reads TGTGCCAGCACAAGCGCAGGGTCATATGACACCTTC. This sequence encodes CASTSAGSYDTF.